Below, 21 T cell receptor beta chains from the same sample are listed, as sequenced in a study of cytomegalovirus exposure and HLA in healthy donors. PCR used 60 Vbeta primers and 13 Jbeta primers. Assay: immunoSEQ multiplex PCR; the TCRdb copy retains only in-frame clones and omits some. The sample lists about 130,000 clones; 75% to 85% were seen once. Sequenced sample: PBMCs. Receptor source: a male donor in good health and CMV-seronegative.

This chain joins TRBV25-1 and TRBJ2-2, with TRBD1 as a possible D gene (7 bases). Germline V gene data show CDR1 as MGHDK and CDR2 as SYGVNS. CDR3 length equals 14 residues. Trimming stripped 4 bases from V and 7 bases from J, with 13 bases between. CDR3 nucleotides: TGTGCCAGCAGTGGAGACAGGGAGGTCGGGGAGCTGTTTTTT. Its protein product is CASSGDREVGELFF.

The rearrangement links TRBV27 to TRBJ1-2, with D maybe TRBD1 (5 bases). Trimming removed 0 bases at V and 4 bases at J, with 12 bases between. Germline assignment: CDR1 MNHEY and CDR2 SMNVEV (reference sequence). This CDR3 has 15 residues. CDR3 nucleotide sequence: TGTGCCAGCAGTTTATCGGGACTGAATGGCTATGGCTACACCTTC. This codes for CASSLSGLNGYGYTF.

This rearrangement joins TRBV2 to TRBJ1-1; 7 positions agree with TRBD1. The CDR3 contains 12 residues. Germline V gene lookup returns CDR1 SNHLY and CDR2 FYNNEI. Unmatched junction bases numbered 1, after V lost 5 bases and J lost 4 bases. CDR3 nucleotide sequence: TGTGCCAGCAGTCCAGGGGGCACTGAAGCTTTCTTT. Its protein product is CASSPGGTEAFF.

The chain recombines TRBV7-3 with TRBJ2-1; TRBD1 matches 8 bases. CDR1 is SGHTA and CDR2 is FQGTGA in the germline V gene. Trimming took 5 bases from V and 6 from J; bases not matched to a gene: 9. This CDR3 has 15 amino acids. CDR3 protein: CASSGVGQEVNEQFF. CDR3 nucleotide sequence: TGTGCCAGCAGCGGGGTGGGACAGGAGGTCAATGAGCAGTTCTTC.

The CDR3 bases are TGTGCCAGCAGAATTCCGGGACAGTATCAGCCCCAGCATTTT. Residues: CASRIPGQYQPQHF. The chain links TRBV6-5 to TRBJ1-5; 7 bases are shared with TRBD1. CDR3 length: 14 residues. Germline V gene sequence: CDR1 MNHEY, CDR2 SVGAGI. The J segment lost 5 bases and the V segment lost 6 bases, leaving 7 bases of the junction unmatched.

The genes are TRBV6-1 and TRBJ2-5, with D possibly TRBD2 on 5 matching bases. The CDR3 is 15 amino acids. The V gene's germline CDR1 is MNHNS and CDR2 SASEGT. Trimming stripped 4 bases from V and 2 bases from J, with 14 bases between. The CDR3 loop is CASSALLGEQETQYF. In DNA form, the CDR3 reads TGTGCCAGCAGTGCCCTGCTCGGGGAACAAGAGACCCAGTACTTC.

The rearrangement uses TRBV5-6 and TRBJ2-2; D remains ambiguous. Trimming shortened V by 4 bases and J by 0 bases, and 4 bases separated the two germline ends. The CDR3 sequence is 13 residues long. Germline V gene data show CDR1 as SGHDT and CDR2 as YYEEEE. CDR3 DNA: TGTGCCAGCAGCCCTTCGAACACCGGGGAGCTGTTTTTT. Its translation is CASSPSNTGELFF.

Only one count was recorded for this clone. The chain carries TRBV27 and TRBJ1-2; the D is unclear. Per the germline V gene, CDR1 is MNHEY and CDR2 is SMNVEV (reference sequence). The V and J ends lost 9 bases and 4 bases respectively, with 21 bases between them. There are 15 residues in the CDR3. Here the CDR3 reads CASSLGPTTSYGYTF. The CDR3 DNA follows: TGTGCCAGTTCCCTTGGGCCAACAACTTCCTATGGCTACACCTTC.

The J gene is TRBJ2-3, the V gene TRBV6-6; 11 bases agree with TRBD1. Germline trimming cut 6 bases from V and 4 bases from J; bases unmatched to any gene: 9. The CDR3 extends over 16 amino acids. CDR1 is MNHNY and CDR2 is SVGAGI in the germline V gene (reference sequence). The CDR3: CASSFPGTGGADTQYF. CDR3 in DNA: TGTGCCAGCAGCTTCCCCGGGACAGGGGGGGCAGATACGCAGTATTTT.

CDR3 nucleotides: TGCGCCAGCAGCTTAACAGGGGACACTGAAGCTTTCTTT. Translating it yields CASSLTGDTEAFF. V usage is TRBV5-1 and J usage is TRBJ1-1, with TRBD1 matching over 7 bases. There are 13 residues in the CDR3. The trim removed 2 bases at V and 3 bases at J, leaving 1 base unmatched. Germline values: CDR1 SGHRS, CDR2 YFSETQ.

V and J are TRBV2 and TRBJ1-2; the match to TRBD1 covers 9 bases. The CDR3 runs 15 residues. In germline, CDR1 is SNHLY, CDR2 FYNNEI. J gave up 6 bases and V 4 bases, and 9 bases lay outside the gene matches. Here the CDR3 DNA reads TGTGCCAGCAGTGCGTCTGGGTGGGACAGGGATGGCTACACCTTC. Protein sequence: CASSASGWDRDGYTF.

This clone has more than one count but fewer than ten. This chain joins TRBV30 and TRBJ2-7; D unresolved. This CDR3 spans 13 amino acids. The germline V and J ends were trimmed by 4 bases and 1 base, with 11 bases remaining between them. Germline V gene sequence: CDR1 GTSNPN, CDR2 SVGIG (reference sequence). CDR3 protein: CAWNTKVSYEQYF. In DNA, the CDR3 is TGTGCCTGGAATACTAAAGTATCCTACGAGCAGTACTTC.

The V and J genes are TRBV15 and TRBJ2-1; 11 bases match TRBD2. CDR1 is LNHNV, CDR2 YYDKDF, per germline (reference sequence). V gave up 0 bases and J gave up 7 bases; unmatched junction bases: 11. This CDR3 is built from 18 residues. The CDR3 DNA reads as TGTGCCACCAGCAGAGATAGGGCTAGCGGGGGGTATCAAAATGAGCAGTTCTTC. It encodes CATSRDRASGGYQNEQFF.

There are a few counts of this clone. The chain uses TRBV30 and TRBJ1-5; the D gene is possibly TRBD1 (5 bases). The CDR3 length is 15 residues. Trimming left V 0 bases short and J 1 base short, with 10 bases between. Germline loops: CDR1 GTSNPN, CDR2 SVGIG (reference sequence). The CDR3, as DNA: TGTGCCTGGAGTGTACACGGGGGGAGCAATCAGCCCCAGCATTTT. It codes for CAWSVHGGSNQPQHF.

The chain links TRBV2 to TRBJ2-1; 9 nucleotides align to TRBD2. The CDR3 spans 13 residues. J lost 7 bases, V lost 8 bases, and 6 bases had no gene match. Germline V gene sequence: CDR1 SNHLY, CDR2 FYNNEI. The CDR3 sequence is CASAARGGNEQFF. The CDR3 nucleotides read TGTGCCAGCGCAGCGCGGGGGGGGAATGAGCAGTTCTTC.

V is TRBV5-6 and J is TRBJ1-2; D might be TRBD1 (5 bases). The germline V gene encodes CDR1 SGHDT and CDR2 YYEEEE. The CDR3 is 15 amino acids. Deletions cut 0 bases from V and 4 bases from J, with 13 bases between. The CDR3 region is CASSLDATEPYGYTF. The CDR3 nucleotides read TGTGCCAGCAGCTTGGACGCGACAGAGCCCTATGGCTACACCTTC.

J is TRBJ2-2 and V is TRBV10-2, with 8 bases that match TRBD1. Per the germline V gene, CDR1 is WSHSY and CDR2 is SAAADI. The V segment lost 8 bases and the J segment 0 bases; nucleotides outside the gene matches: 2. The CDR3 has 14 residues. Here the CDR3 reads CASAQGANTGELFF. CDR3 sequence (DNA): TGCGCCAGCGCACAGGGGGCGAACACCGGGGAGCTGTTTTTT.

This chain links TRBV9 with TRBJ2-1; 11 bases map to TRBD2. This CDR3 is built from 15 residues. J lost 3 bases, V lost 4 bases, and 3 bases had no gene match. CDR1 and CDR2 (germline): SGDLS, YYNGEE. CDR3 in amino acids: CASSSGLAVYNEQFF. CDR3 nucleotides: TGTGCCAGCAGCTCGGGACTAGCGGTCTACAATGAGCAGTTCTTC.

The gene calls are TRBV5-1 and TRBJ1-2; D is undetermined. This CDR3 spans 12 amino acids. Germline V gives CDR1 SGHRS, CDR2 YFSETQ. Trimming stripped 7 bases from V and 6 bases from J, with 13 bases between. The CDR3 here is CASSPFGDGYTF. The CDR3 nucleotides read TGCGCCAGCTCCCCCTTCGGGGATGGCTACACCTTC.

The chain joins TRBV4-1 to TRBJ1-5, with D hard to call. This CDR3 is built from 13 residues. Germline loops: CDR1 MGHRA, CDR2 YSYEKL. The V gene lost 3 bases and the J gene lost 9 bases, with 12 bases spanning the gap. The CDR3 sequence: CASSQDGRGPQHF. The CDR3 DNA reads TGCGCCAGCAGCCAGGACGGGAGAGGGCCCCAGCATTTT.

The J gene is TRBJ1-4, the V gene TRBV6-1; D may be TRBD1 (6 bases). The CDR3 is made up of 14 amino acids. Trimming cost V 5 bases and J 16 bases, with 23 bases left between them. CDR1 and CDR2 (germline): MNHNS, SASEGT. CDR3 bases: TGTGCCAGCAGTCCCCGAGGCAGGGGCGCAGGAACGTTTTTT. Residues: CASSPRGRGAGTFF.